This TCR beta chain was sequenced for a study of radiation and T cells in renal cell carcinoma. Study results and caveats: No pretreatment tumor biopsies were available for baseline clonotypes.

Germline V gene sequence: CDR1 MNHEY, CDR2 SMNVEV (reference sequence). V dropped 5 bases and J dropped 3; count of bases not matched to a gene: 12. The CDR3 loop spans 18 amino acids. Time point noted: blood 2 weeks post-SBRT. Treatment here: 15 Gy SBRT to primary tumor, nephrectomy 4 weeks later. Serial blood draws occurred at baseline and 2 and 4 weeks post-SBRT. Clear cell pathology was present in this patient's renal cell carcinoma. With regard to this clone: What it recognizes is unknown.

Method: immunoSEQ multiplex PCR; TCRdb's copy keeps in-frame clones and lacks some. Counted here are 160,000 or so clones, 80% to 90% occurring once; the ten biggest clones make up over 10%. The sample was blood, taken from a patient whose treatment included radiotherapy and nephrectomy. The receptor comes from a woman aged 45-59 years with renal cell carcinoma. The gene calls are TRBV27 and TRBJ2-1, with 11 bases lining up with TRBD2. CDR3 sequence reads: CASSPYLAGGDFYNEQFF. The CDR3 coding sequence is TGTGCCAGCAGTCCGTACCTAGCGGGGGGCGATTTCTACAATGAGCAGTTCTTC.